One and the same sample provided the 22 T cell receptor beta chains below, sequenced in a study of regulatory T cells in long-lasting Graves disease. Time point here: newly diagnosed GD, antithyroid drugs for less than 3 months. With RNA extracted from PBMCs as input, the TCR library was made. Sequencing libraries for TCR beta were prepared with iRepertoire HTBI primers and Arm-PCR of CDR3 regions. TCRdb itself ran the multiplex PCR reads through MiXCR, one entry per CDR3 protein. The sample shows 350,000 to 450,000 distinct CDR3 sequences, 10% to 15% of them seen only once. The same specimen was also included in a second study, on T cells in Graves' hyperthyroidism and ophthalmopathy.

Sequenced material: peripheral blood mononuclear cells (PBMCs), taken at new diagnosis, from a patient treated with antithyroid drugs. These receptors were collected from a young woman with Graves disease.

This clonotype was observed at least ten times. The V call is TRBV12-3 or TRBV12-4, the J call TRBJ2-1; tentative D call: TRBD2 (6 bases). V lost 2 bases and J lost 15, with 14 bases in between. The CDR3 runs 12 residues. The CDR3 sequence: CASSLRRETMFF. The CDR3 nucleotides read TGTGCCAGCAGTTTAAGACGGGAGACCATGTTCTTC.

This clonotype was seen many times. V is TRBV27 and J is TRBJ2-5, with a possible D match to TRBD2 (6 bases). Trimming stripped 0 bases from V and 4 bases from J, with 12 bases between. Germline CDR1 MNHEY, CDR2 SMNVEV (reference sequence). There are 15 residues in the CDR3. For the CDR3, the DNA is TGTGCCAGCAGTTTATCCCGTGTAGCGGTAGAGACCCAGTACTTC. The encoded protein is CASSLSRVAVETQYF.

This clonotype was detected many times. This chain links TRBV5-1 with TRBJ2-1, with 15 bases that match TRBD2. V shed 4 bases and J 7 bases; nucleotides not matched to a gene: 15. Germline V lookup: CDR1 SGHRS, CDR2 YFSETQ. CDR3 size: 19 residues. DNA of the CDR3: TGCGCCAGCAGCATTGGACTAGCGGGAGGGACGTATAGGGGTAATGAGCAGTTCTTC. Translated: CASSIGLAGGTYRGNEQFF.

V is TRBV5-6 and J is TRBJ1-3, with TRBD1 as a possible D gene (6 bases). The CDR3 has 15 residues. V lost 5 bases and J 0 bases, leaving 12 bases between the germline ends. Germline V lookup: CDR1 SGHDT, CDR2 YYEEEE. CDR3: CASRNREYSGNTIYF. The DNA of the CDR3 is TGTGCCAGCAGAAACAGGGAATACTCTGGAAACACCATATATTTT.

This clonotype occurred many times. The chain recombines TRBV27 with TRBJ2-1, with TRBD2 matching over 13 bases. The CDR3 loop spans 18 amino acids. Trimming took 2 bases from V and 6 from J; bases not matched to a gene: 10. Germline V gene sequence: CDR1 MNHEY, CDR2 SMNVEV (reference sequence). This chain's CDR3 is CASSLSLGLAGVGNEQFF. DNA of the CDR3: TGTGCCAGCAGTTTAAGTCTCGGACTAGCGGGAGTGGGCAATGAGCAGTTCTTC.

There are a few counts of this clonotype. The chain combines TRBV10-3 with TRBJ2-1; D remains unclear. Trimming removed 3 bases from V and 2 bases from J, with 5 bases in between. Germline V gives CDR1 ENHRY, CDR2 SYGVKD. The CDR3 runs to 13 residues. The CDR3 loop is CAISERTYNEQFF. The CDR3 nucleotides are TGTGCCATCAGTGAACGAACCTACAATGAGCAGTTCTTC.

This clonotype was recorded many times. The chain carries TRBV2 and TRBJ2-5, with D possibly being TRBD2 (5 bases). Germline CDR1 and CDR2: SNHLY and FYNNEI. V lost 6 bases and J 1 base, leaving 12 bases between the germline ends. This CDR3 has 14 amino acids. In nucleotides, the CDR3 is TGTGCCAGCAGGAAAAGGGAGAGCCAAGAGACCCAGTACTTC. Translating gives CASRKRESQETQYF.

To note about this clonotype: A much larger clone lies one base from this, so it may be a read error. The gene calls are TRBV11-2 and TRBJ1-5; the D gene is possibly TRBD1 (6 bases). CDR1 SGHAT and CDR2 FQNNGV come from the germline V gene. The CDR3 runs 15 residues. The DNA for the CDR3 is TGTGCCAGCAGCCTTGTTGGGGGCGCGGGTCAGCCCCGGCATTTT. Translation gives CASSLVGGAGQPRHF.

This clonotype was observed many times. V and J are TRBV27 and TRBJ1-2; no firm D call. The germline V gene encodes CDR1 MNHEY and CDR2 SMNVEV (reference sequence). The CDR3 is 12 residues long. V was cut by 3 bases and J by 7 bases, with 9 bases left in between. CDR3 region: CASSFDGVGYTF. The CDR3 DNA sequence: TGTGCCAGCAGTTTCGACGGGGTTGGCTACACCTTC.

Ten or more counts support this clonotype. V and J are TRBV10-3 and TRBJ1-2; TRBD1 matches at 7 bases. From germline, CDR1 is ENHRY and CDR2 SYGVKD. With 7 bases clipped from V and 8 bases from J, the junction kept 7 bases outside the gene matches. The CDR3 extends over 12 amino acids. The CDR3 loop reads CAITQGTVGYTF. The DNA for the CDR3 is TGTGCCATCACCCAAGGGACAGTCGGCTACACCTTC.

There are many counts of this clonotype. CDR3 protein: CASSGNSYNEQFF. The CDR3 nucleotides are TGTGCCAGCAGCGGCAACTCCTACAATGAGCAGTTCTTC. This chain links TRBV27 with TRBJ2-1; D not resolved. The CDR3 consists of 13 residues. V lost 6 bases and J 0 bases, leaving 6 bases between the germline ends. Germline CDR1 MNHEY, CDR2 SMNVEV (reference sequence).

This clonotype appeared many times. The chain is built from TRBV28 and TRBJ2-7; the match to TRBD2 covers 8 bases. V lost 2 bases, J lost 1 base, and 4 bases stayed unmatched. Looked up from germline, CDR1 is MDHEN and CDR2 is SYDVKM. The CDR3 runs 15 residues. CDR3: CASSLHGGGSYEQYF. CDR3 bases: TGTGCCAGCAGTTTACACGGGGGGGGATCCTACGAGCAGTACTTC.

Ten or more counts support this clonotype. Written as DNA, the CDR3 is TGTGCCAGCAGCTCCCCAAGGGCAGCGATCGGAGAGACCCAGTACTTC. The encoded protein is CASSSPRAAIGETQYF. The J gene is TRBJ2-5, the V gene TRBV11-1; D is undetermined. The V end lost 4 bases, the J end lost 4 bases, and 19 bases lay between the germline ends. This CDR3 has 16 amino acids. Germline V CDR1 and CDR2: SGHAT, FQDESV (reference sequence).

This clonotype has a handful of counts. The chain couples TRBV5-5 to TRBJ2-7; D may be TRBD1 (6 bases). The CDR3 extends over 15 amino acids. V lost 4 bases and J 5 bases, leaving 19 bases between the germline ends. Germline CDR1 reads SGHKS; CDR2 reads YYEKEE (reference sequence). In DNA form, the CDR3 reads TGTGCCAGCAGCGTGGACAGCAGGGCCTTAAACGAGCAGTACGTC. This gives the protein CASSVDSRALNEQYV.

This clonotype has only a few counts. V gene TRBV7-9 combines with J gene TRBJ2-1; 8 nucleotides agree with TRBD2. Germline CDR1 SEHNR, CDR2 FQNEAQ (reference sequence). Trimming at V came to 2 bases and at J to 7 bases, leaving 7 bases not matched to a gene. This CDR3 spans 15 amino acids. CDR3 region: CASSLRTGGGNEQFF. The CDR3 DNA sequence: TGTGCCAGCAGCTTAAGGACGGGAGGGGGAAATGAGCAGTTCTTC.

This clonotype occurred many times. V gene TRBV6-1 combines with J gene TRBJ1-1; the match to TRBD1 covers 7 bases. Germline V lookup: CDR1 MNHNS, CDR2 SASEGT. V trimming: 8 bases; J trimming: 10 bases; junction bases outside the gene matches: 22. The CDR3 is made up of 16 amino acids. This chain's CDR3 is CASGMEGGKAGVLAFF. The CDR3 region has the DNA TGTGCCAGCGGGATGGAAGGGGGCAAGGCAGGGGTGTTAGCTTTCTTT.

The V gene is TRBV7-2, the J gene TRBJ1-2; 7 positions agree with TRBD1. The CDR3 is 14 residues long. From germline, CDR1 is SGHTA and CDR2 FQGNSA. V lost 1 base, J lost 8 bases, and 7 bases stayed unmatched. CDR3 in DNA: TGTGCCAGCAGCTTAGGGACAGGCTTACTAGGCTACACCTTC. Translated, it gives CASSLGTGLLGYTF.

This clonotype was counted ten times or more. The genes are TRBV20-1 and TRBJ2-1; 12 bases align to TRBD2. This CDR3 spans 16 amino acids. Unmatched junction bases numbered 6, after V lost 6 bases and J lost 0 bases. Germline CDR1 DFQATT, CDR2 SNEGSKA (reference sequence). The DNA of the CDR3 is TGCAGTGCCATCACTAGCGGGGGGAGCTCCTACAATGAGCAGTTCTTC. Amino acids: CSAITSGGSSYNEQFF.

This clonotype occurred a few times. The rearrangement uses TRBV5-5 and TRBJ1-5; a possible D gene is TRBD1 (5 bases). V shed 6 bases and J shed 2 bases, with 12 bases lying between them. The CDR3 runs to 14 residues. Germline V lookup: CDR1 SGHKS, CDR2 YYEKEE (reference sequence). CDR3 in DNA: TGTGCCAGCAACGATGGGGGGGGCAATCAGCCCCAGCATTTT. This codes for CASNDGGGNQPQHF.

This clonotype was seen many times. This chain links TRBV28 with TRBJ1-4; D is undetermined. V was clipped by 4 bases and J by 8 bases, with 20 bases between them. The CDR3 extends over 16 amino acids. CDR1 and CDR2 (germline): MDHEN, SYDVKM. CDR3 protein: CASSSVPPGWEEKLFF. As DNA, the CDR3 is TGTGCCAGCAGTTCCGTGCCCCCCGGCTGGGAAGAAAAACTGTTTTTT.

In this sample, this clonotype turned up many times. This chain joins TRBV24-1 and TRBJ1-2, with 7 bases identical to TRBD1. Germline lookup yields CDR1 KGHDR and CDR2 SFDVKD. The CDR3 totals 15 residues. V trimming: 3 bases; J trimming: 5 bases; junction bases outside the gene matches: 8. The CDR3 DNA is TGTGCCACCAGTGATGGGGGACAGCGGGGGTATGGCTACACCTTC. The encoded protein is CATSDGGQRGYGYTF.

This clonotype was counted at least ten times. The CDR3 nucleotides are TGCAGTGCTAGAGATCGGAGCGGGAGTGGGACAGATACGCAGTATTTT. Encoded protein: CSARDRSGSGTDTQYF. The V gene is TRBV20-1, the J gene TRBJ2-3; 8 bases are a match to TRBD2. Germline lookup yields CDR1 DFQATT and CDR2 SNEGSKA (reference sequence). The V and J ends lost 0 bases and 3 bases, in that order; junction bases with no gene match: 8. CDR3 length: 16 residues.